The 19 T cell receptor beta chains below come from one sample, sequenced in a study of radiotherapy plus CTLA-4 blockade in lung cancer. Libraries were prepared by immunoSEQ multiplex PCR; TCRdb keeps only in-frame clonotypes and omits some of them. In the table there are some 120,000 clones, about four fifths of which are singletons. This material consisted of peripheral blood, taken from a patient treated with radiotherapy plus ipilimumab. Source of these receptors: a human donor with non-small cell lung cancer that progressed on radiotherapy plus ipilimumab. Some clones in this sample may be carry-over from other donors' samples.

The J gene is TRBJ2-2, the V gene TRBV4-3; 12 bases are a match to TRBD2. Germline-derived CDR1 and CDR2 are LGHNA and YSLEER. CDR3 length equals 16 residues. Trimming at V came to 2 bases and at J to 7 bases, leaving 5 bases not matched to a gene. The CDR3 sequence is CASSQSTSGGFGELFF. CDR3 nucleotide sequence: TGCGCCAGCAGCCAAAGTACTAGCGGGGGGTTCGGGGAGCTGTTTTTT.

This clone was seen a handful of times. V gene TRBV27 combines with J gene TRBJ2-1; 10 positions agree with TRBD1. The CDR3 length is 15 residues. V trimming: 5 bases; J trimming: 0 bases; junction bases outside the gene matches: 1. Germline loops: CDR1 MNHEY, CDR2 SMNVEV (reference sequence). CDR3 DNA sequence: TGTGCCAGCAGTGGACAGGGGGGCTCCTACAATGAGCAGTTCTTC. Its protein product is CASSGQGGSYNEQFF.

The chain has TRBV21-1 and TRBJ2-1; TRBD1, as called in the table, went unchecked against the DNA. TRBV21-1 is a pseudogene locus. CDR3 length: 13 amino acids. The CDR3 sequence: CASSRDSYNEQFF. The CDR3 nucleotides are TGTGCCAGCAGCAGAGACAGTTACAATGAGCAGTTCTTC.

V and J are TRBV11-2 and TRBJ1-6, with D hard to call. The CDR3 contains 13 residues. The germline V gene has CDR1 SGHAT and CDR2 FQNNGV. Trimming left V 0 bases short and J 9 bases short, with 6 bases between. Written as DNA, the CDR3 is TGTGCCAGCAGCTTAGATATCGGTTCACCCCTCCACTTT. Translated, it gives CASSLDIGSPLHF.

The V gene is TRBV11-2, the J gene TRBJ2-2; D is ambiguous. CDR3 size: 14 residues. Trimming cost V 0 bases and J 5 bases, with 7 bases left between them. Germline V CDR1 and CDR2: SGHAT, FQNNGV. The CDR3 protein is CASSLDRWTGELFF. The CDR3 DNA reads as TGTGCCAGCAGCTTAGATAGGTGGACCGGGGAGCTGTTTTTT. The entire variable domain, with the rest obtained from reference TRBV11-2 and TRBJ2-2, is as follows: EAGVAQSPRYKIIEKRQSVAFWCNPISGHATLYWYQQILGQGPKLLIQFQNNGVVDDSQLPKDRFSAERLKGVDSTLKIQPAKLEDSAVYLCASSLDRWTGELFFGEGSRLTVL.

The chain has TRBV30 and TRBJ2-7; possibly TRBD1 for D (5 bases). Germline CDR1 GTSNPN, CDR2 SVGIG (reference sequence). The ends were cut back, 5 bases at V and 0 bases at J, with 5 bases in the middle. This CDR3 spans 11 amino acids. This CDR3 is CAWGHSYEQYF. The DNA of the CDR3 is TGTGCCTGGGGACACTCCTACGAGCAGTACTTC. Full variable domain (remainder filled in from reference TRBV30 and TRBJ2-7): SQTIHQWPATLVQPVGSPLSLECTVEGTSNPNLYWYRQAAGRGLQLLFYSVGIGQISSEVPQNLSASRPQDRQFILSSKKLLLSDSGFYLCAWGHSYEQYFGPGTRLTVT.

The chain is built from TRBV7-2 and TRBJ1-3; TRBD1 agrees at 7 bases. There are 15 residues in the CDR3. V gave up 5 bases and J gave up 0 bases; unmatched junction bases: 4. Germline CDR1 SGHTA, CDR2 FQGNSA. The CDR3 reads CASSPGTASGNTIYF. The CDR3 DNA is TGTGCCAGCAGCCCAGGGACAGCCTCTGGAAACACCATATATTTT.

The chain links TRBV9 to TRBJ2-5; D possibly matches TRBD1 or TRBD2 (5 bases each). Germline CDR1 and CDR2: SGDLS and YYNGEE. Deletions cut 0 bases from V and 0 bases from J, with 9 bases between. The CDR3 runs 15 residues. CDR3: CASSVDRGHQETQYF. The CDR3 region has the DNA TGTGCCAGCAGCGTAGACCGGGGCCACCAAGAGACCCAGTACTTC.

The chain employs TRBV6-1 and TRBJ2-6; tentatively, D is TRBD2 (5 bases). The CDR3 has 15 residues. Trimming took 7 bases from V and 0 from J, leaving 10 bases between them. CDR1 is MNHNS and CDR2 is SASEGT in the germline V gene. The CDR3 bases are TGTGCCAGCATAGGAGGAATCTCTGGGGCCAACGTCCTGACTTTC. This codes for CASIGGISGANVLTF.

A few counts support this clone. V gene TRBV2 combines with J gene TRBJ1-5; 8 bases align to TRBD1. With 9 bases clipped from V and 3 bases from J, the junction kept 4 bases outside the gene matches. The CDR3 runs 13 residues. Germline V lookup: CDR1 SNHLY, CDR2 FYNNEI. CDR3 loop: CASQGAVNQPQHF. The CDR3 DNA reads as TGTGCCAGTCAGGGGGCTGTCAATCAGCCCCAGCATTTT.

This clone was found once. This chain joins TRBV2 and TRBJ1-1; TRBD1 agrees at 7 bases. From germline, CDR1 is SNHLY and CDR2 FYNNEI. This CDR3 is built from 15 residues. Trimming cost V 6 bases and J 1 base; bases outside gene matches: 8. The CDR3 DNA reads TGTGCCAGCAGCCCCCGGACAGGTACGAACACTGAAGCTTTCTTT. It yields the protein CASSPRTGTNTEAFF.

J is TRBJ2-3 and V is TRBV18; D might be TRBD1 (6 bases). The V end lost 4 bases, the J end lost 2 bases, and 10 bases lay between the germline ends. The CDR3 covers 14 residues. Germline CDR1 is KGHSH and CDR2 is LQKENI. CDR3 nucleotides: TGTGCCAGCTCACGCGGACAGAACACAGATACGCAGTATTTT. It encodes CASSRGQNTDTQYF.

The chain links TRBV9 to TRBJ1-6; D remains unclear. The CDR3 contains 14 residues. Germline CDR1 reads SGDLS; CDR2 reads YYNGEE. V was shortened by 2 bases and J by 0 bases, with 3 bases between the two germline ends. For the CDR3, the DNA is TGTGCCAGCAGCGTGAGCTCCTATAATTCACCCCTCCACTTT. Translation: CASSVSSYNSPLHF.

This clone was picked up one time. The junction and the germline gene differ at one end; a read error may be behind it. This chain uses TRBV6-1 with TRBJ2-2; D not resolved. There are 17 residues in the CDR3. CDR1 MNHNS and CDR2 SASEGT come from the germline V gene. CDR3 in amino acids: CASSEGPFSANTGELFF. CDR3 bases: TGTGCCAGCAGCGAAGGCCCTTTCTCCGCGAACACCGGGGAGCTGTTTTTT.

The rearrangement uses TRBV27 and TRBJ1-4; 8 bases fit TRBD1. V dropped 3 bases and J dropped 8; count of bases not matched to a gene: 2. CDR1 MNHEY and CDR2 SMNVEV come from the germline V gene (reference sequence). CDR3 length: 13 amino acids. Here the CDR3 reads CASSLDRVEKLFF. The CDR3 DNA is TGTGCCAGCAGTTTGGACAGGGTAGAAAAACTGTTTTTT.

CDR3 region: CASSLPGQPNTEAFF. The CDR3 DNA is TGTGCCAGCAGCTTACCGGGACAGCCGAACACTGAAGCTTTCTTT. This chain uses TRBV7-8 with TRBJ1-1, with 7 bases fitting TRBD1. CDR1 and CDR2 from the germline V gene are SGHVS and FQNEAQ. J gave up 1 base and V 2 bases, and 4 bases lay outside the gene matches. CDR3 length: 15 residues. The entire variable domain, with the rest obtained from reference TRBV7-8 and TRBJ1-1, is as follows: GAGVSQSPRYKVAKRGQDVALRCDPISGHVSLFWYQQALGQGPEFLTYFQNEAQLDKSGLPSDRFFAERPEGSVSTLKIQRTQQEDSAVYLCASSLPGQPNTEAFFGQGTRLTVV.

The sample holds a few counts of this clone. The rearrangement uses TRBV27 and TRBJ2-5, with TRBD1 as a possible D gene (6 bases). Germline CDR1 reads MNHEY; CDR2 reads SMNVEV (reference sequence). This CDR3 comprises 16 residues. The germline V and J ends were trimmed by 4 bases and 4 bases, with 19 bases remaining between them. CDR3 nucleotides: TGTGCCAGCAGTTCTCCCGGGACACGTGGAAGAGAGACCCAGTACTTC. As protein: CASSSPGTRGRETQYF.

The chain joins TRBV5-6 to TRBJ1-1; D is ambiguous. CDR3 length equals 14 residues. The germline gives CDR1 SGHDT, CDR2 YYEEEE. V lost 4 bases to trimming and J lost 1 base, with 11 bases between them. Here the CDR3 reads CASSPGWENTEAFF. CDR3 nucleotides: TGTGCCAGCAGCCCCGGATGGGAGAACACTGAAGCTTTCTTT.

The rearrangement joins TRBV25-1 to TRBJ1-1; D might be TRBD1 (5 bases). Trimming cost V 2 bases and J 6 bases, with 25 bases left between them. Germline assignment: CDR1 MGHDK and CDR2 SYGVNS. The CDR3 runs 18 residues. The CDR3 protein is CASSEGSGQGRWVAEAFF. In DNA form, the CDR3 reads TGTGCCAGCAGTGAAGGTTCCGGGCAGGGACGGTGGGTCGCTGAAGCTTTCTTT.